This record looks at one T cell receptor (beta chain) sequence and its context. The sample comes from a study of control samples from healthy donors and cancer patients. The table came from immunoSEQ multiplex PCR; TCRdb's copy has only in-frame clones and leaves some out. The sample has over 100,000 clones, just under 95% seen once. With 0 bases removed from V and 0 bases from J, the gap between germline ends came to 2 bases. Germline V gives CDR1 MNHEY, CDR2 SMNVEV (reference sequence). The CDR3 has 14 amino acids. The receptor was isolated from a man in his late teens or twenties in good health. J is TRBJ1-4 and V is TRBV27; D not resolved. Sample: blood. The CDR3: CASSLSTTNEKLFF. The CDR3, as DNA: TGTGCCAGCAGTTTATCAACAACTAATGAAAAACTGTTTTTT.